Below are 2 T cell receptor beta chains sequenced from a single sample in a study of tumor-infiltrating lymphocytes in primary liver carcinoma. Unsorted bulk tissue (20-30 mg) underwent RNA and DNA co-extraction. The investigators made TCR beta cDNA from approximately 500 ng total RNA, using a constant-region primer. For TCR beta, libraries were produced by three nested multiplex PCR rounds using slightly modified ARM-PCR. Two initial PCR rounds of about 11 cycles each paired TRBV1-TRBV30 forward primers with a C-beta reverse primer. TCRdb re-called the multiplex PCR reads with MiXCR, one entry per CDR3 protein. The data show 100,000 or so distinct CDR3 sequences, around 71% seen once. Sequenced: liver tumor tissue from sampling region 2. The subset denotes: tumor region T2, inferior pole. Receptor source: a woman between 55 and 75 years old with primary liver carcinoma and hepatitis B virus infection.

Only one count was recorded for this clonotype. A much larger clone differs by one base, so this may be a read error. V is TRBV24-1 and J is TRBJ2-7, with D tentatively TRBD2 (6 bases). The germline V gene encodes CDR1 KGHDR and CDR2 SFDVKD. This CDR3 region has 16 residues. CDR3 protein: CAISDSGGNSRYEQYF. The CDR3 DNA reads as TGTGCCATCAGTGATTCAGGCGGGAACAGTAGGTACGAGCAGTACTTC.

Details on this clonotype: Here the CDR3 omits its conserved ending phenylalanine or tryptophan, so a read error is the likely source. It is unclear where the CDR3 begins or ends on the DNA, so no DNA is shown, and the CDR3 is as TCRdb lists it. The V gene is TRBV11-3, the J gene TRBJ2-5; the table's D call TRBD1 went unverified against the DNA. The CDR3 extends over 13 residues, inclusive of both ends. Germline V gene sequence: CDR1 SGHNT, CDR2 YENEEA. The CDR3 sequence is CASGIQGGQIHYL.